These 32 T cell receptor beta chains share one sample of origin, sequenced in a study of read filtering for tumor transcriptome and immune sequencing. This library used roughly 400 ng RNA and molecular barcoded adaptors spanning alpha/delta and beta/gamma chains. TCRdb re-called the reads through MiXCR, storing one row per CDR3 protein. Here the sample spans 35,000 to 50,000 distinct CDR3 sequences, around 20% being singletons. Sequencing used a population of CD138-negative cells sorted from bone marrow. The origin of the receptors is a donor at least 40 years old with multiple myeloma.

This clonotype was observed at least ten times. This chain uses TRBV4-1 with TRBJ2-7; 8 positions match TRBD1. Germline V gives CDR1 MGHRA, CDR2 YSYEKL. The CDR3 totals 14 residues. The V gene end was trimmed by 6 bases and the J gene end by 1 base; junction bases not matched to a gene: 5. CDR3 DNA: TGCGCCAGCAGTCTACAGGGGGAATCCTACGAGCAGTACTTC. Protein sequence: CASSLQGESYEQYF.

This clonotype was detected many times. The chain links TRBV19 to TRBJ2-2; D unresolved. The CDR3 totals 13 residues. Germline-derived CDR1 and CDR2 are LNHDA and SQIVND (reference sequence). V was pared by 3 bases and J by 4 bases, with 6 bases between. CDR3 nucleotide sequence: TGTGCCAGTAGTATTAAGGGCACCGGGGAGCTGTTTTTT. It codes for CASSIKGTGELFF.

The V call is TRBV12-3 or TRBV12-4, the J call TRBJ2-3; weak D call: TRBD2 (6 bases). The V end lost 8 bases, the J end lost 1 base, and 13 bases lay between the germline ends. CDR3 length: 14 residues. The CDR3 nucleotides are TGTGCCAGCGCCGAATGGGAGGGCACAGATACGCAGTATTTT. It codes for CASAEWEGTDTQYF.

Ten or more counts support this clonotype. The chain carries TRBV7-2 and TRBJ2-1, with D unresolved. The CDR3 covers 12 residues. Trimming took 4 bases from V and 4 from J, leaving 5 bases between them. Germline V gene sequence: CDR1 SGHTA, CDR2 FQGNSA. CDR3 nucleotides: TGTGCCAGCAGCTCGTTTTACAATGAGCAGTTCTTC. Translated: CASSSFYNEQFF.

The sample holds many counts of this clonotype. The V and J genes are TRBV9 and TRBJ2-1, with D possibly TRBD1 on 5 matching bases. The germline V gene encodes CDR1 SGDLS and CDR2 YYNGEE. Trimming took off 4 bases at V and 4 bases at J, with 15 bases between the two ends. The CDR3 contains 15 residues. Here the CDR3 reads CASSPDSTKYNEQFF. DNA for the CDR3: TGTGCCAGCAGCCCCGACAGTACCAAGTACAATGAGCAGTTCTTC.

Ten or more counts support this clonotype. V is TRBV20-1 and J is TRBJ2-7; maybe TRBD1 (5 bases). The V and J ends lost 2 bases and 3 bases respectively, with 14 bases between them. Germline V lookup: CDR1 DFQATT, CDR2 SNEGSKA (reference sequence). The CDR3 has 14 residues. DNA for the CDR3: TGCAGTGCTAGAAGCCCCGACAGAGACTACGAGCAGTACTTC. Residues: CSARSPDRDYEQYF.

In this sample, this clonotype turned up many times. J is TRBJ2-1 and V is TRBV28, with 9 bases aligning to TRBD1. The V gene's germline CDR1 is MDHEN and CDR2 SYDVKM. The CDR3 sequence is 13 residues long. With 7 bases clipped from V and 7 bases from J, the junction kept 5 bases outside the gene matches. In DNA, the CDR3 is TGTGCCAGCACCCGGACAGGGGTGAATGAGCAGTTCTTC. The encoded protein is CASTRTGVNEQFF.

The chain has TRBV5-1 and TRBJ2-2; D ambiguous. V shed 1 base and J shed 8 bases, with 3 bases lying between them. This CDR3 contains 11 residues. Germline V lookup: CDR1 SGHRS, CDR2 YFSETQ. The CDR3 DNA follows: TGCGCCAGCAGCTTGAATGGGGAGCTGTTTTTT. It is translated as CASSLNGELFF.

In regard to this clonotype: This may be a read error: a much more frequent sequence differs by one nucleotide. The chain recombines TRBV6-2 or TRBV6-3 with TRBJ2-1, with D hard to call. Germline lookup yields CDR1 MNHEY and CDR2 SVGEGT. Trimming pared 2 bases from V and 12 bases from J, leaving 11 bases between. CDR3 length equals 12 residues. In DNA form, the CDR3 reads TGTGCCAGCAGTTACCAGTCAAACGGGCAGTTCTTC. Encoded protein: CASSYQSNGQFF.

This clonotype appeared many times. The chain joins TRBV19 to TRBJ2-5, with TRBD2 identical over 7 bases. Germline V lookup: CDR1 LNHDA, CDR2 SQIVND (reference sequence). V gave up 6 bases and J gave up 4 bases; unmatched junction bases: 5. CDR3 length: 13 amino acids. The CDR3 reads CASRGGNGETQYF. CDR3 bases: TGTGCCAGTAGGGGGGGGAATGGAGAGACCCAGTACTTC.

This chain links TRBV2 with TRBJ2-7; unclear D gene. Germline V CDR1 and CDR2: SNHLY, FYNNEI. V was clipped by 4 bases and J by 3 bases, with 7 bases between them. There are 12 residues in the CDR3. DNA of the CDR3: TGTGCCAGCAGTGCCGGGTACTACGAGCAGTACTTC. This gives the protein CASSAGYYEQYF. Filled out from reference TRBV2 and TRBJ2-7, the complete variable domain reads EPEVTQTPSHQVTQMGQEVILRCVPISNHLYFYWYRQILGQKVEFLVSFYNNEISEKSEIFDDQFSVERPDGSNFTLKIRSTKLEDSAMYFCASSAGYYEQYFGPGTRLTVT.

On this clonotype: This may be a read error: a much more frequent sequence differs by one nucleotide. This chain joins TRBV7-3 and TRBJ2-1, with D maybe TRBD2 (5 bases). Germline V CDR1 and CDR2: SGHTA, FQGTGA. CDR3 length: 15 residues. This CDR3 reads CASSLSSSPYNEQSF. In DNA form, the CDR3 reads TGTGCCAGCAGCTTATCTAGCTCCCCCTACAATGAGCAGTCCTTC.

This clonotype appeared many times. CDR3 nucleotides: TGTGCCAGCAGCCTACAAGTTGGCGGGCACCGGGGGGTCAATGAGCAGTTCTTC. This translates into CASSLQVGGHRGVNEQFF. This rearrangement joins TRBV7-9 to TRBJ2-1, with 7 bases that match TRBD2. The junction had 19 bases not matched to a gene; V was cut back by 5 bases and J by 6 bases. Germline CDR1 SEHNR, CDR2 FQNEAQ (reference sequence). This CDR3 comprises 18 residues.

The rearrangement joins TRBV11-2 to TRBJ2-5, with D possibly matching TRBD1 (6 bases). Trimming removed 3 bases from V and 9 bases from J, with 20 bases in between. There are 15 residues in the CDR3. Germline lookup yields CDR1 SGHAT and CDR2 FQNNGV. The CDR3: CASSFDLGAPGPQYF. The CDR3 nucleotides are TGTGCCAGCAGCTTCGATCTGGGGGCCCCAGGGCCCCAGTACTTC.

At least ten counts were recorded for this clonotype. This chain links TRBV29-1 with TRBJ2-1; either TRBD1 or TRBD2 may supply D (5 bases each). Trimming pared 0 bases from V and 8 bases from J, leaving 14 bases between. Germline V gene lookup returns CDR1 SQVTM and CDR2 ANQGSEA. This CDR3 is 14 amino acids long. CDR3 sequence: CSVEDRQGVYEQFF. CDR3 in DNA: TGCAGCGTTGAAGATCGCCAGGGAGTCTATGAGCAGTTCTTC.

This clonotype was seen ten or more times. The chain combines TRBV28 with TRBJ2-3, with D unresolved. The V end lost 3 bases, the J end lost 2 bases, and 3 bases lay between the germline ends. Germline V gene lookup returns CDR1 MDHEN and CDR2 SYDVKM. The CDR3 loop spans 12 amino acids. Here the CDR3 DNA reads TGTGCCAGCAGTTTTTCCACAGATACGCAGTATTTT. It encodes CASSFSTDTQYF.

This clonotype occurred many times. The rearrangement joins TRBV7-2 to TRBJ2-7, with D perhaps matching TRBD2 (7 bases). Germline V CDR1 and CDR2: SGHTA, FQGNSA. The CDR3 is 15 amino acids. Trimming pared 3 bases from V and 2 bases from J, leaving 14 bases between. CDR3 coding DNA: TGTGCCAGCAGCTTGGGGGGGCCCGGTACCTACGAGCAGTACTTC. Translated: CASSLGGPGTYEQYF.

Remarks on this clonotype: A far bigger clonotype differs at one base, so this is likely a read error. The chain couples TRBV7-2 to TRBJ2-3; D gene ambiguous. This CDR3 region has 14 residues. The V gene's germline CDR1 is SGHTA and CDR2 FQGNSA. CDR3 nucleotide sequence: TGTGCCAGCAGCTCTCGCTCACCCACAGATACGCAGTGTTTT. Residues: CASSSRSPTDTQCF. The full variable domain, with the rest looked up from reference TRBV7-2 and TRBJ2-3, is GAGVSQSPSNKVTEKGKDVELRCDPISGHTALYWYRQSLGQGLEFLIYFQGNSAPDKSGLPSDRFSAERTGGSVSTLTIQRTQQEDSAVYLCASSSRSPTDTQCFGPGTRLTVL.

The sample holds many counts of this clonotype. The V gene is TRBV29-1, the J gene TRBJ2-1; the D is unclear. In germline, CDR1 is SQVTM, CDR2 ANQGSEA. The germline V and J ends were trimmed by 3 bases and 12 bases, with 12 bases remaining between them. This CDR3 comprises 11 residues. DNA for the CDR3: TGCAGCGTTGATATGGCTGTTGGGCAGTTCTTC. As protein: CSVDMAVGQFF.

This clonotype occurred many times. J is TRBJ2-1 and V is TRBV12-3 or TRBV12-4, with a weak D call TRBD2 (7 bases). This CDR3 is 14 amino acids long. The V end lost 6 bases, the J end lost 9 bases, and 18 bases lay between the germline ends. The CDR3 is CASRDLAEGVEQFF. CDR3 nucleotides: TGTGCCAGCAGAGACCTAGCGGAGGGGGTTGAGCAGTTCTTC.

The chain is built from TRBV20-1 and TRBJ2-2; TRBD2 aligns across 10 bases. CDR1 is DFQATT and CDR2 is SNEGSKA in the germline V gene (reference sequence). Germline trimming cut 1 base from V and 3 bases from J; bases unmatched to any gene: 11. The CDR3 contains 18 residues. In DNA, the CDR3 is TGCAGTGCTAGAGGGCTGGCTAGCGGGAGATCCTACACCGGGGAGCTGTTTTTT. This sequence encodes CSARGLASGRSYTGELFF.

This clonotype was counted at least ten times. CDR3 in amino acids: CASSPQRSSYNEQFF. The CDR3 nucleotides read TGTGCCAGCAGCCCTCAGCGGAGCTCCTACAATGAGCAGTTCTTC. The chain has TRBV5-5 and TRBJ2-1; tentatively, D is TRBD2 (5 bases). Trimming left V 4 bases short and J 0 bases short, with 11 bases between. This CDR3 is 15 amino acids long. CDR1 is SGHKS, CDR2 YYEKEE, per germline (reference sequence). Supplemented by reference TRBV5-5 and TRBJ2-1, the full variable domain reads DAGVTQSPTHLIKTRGQQVTLRCSPISGHKSVSWYQQVLGQGPQFIFQYYEKEERGRGNFPDRFSARQFPNYSSELNVNALLLGDSALYLCASSPQRSSYNEQFFGPGTRLTVL.

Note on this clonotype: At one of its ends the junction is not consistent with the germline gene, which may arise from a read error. The CDR3 protein is CASSYLRGSYNEQFF. As DNA, the CDR3 is TGTGCTAGCAGCTACTTGAGGGGCTCCTACAATGAGCAGTTCTTC. This sequence joins TRBV6-2 or TRBV6-3 and TRBJ2-1, with D perhaps given as TRBD1 or TRBD2 (5 bases each). Germline V gene data show CDR1 as MNHEY and CDR2 as SVGEGT. This CDR3 has 15 residues.

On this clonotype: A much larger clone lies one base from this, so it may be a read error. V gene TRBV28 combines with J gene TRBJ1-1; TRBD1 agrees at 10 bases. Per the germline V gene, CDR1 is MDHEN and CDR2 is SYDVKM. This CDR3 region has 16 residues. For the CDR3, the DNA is TGTGCCATCACTCCCGGGGACAGGGGTACCCACACCGAAGCTTTCTTT. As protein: CAITPGDRGTHTEAFF.

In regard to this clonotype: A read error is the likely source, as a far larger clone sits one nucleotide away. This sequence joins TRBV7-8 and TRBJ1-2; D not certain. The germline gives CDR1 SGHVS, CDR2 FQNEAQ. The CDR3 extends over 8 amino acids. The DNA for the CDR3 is TGTGCCAGCAGGCGACGGAATTTC. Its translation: CASRRRNF.

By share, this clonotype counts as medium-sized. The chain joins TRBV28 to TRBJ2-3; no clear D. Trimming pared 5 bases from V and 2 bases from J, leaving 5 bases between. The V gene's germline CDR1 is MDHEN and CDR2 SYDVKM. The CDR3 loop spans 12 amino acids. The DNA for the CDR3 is TGTGCCAGCAGTCTCTCCACAGATACGCAGTATTTT. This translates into CASSLSTDTQYF.

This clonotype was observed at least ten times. CDR3 protein: CASSDRQALNTEAFF. The CDR3, as DNA: TGTGCCAGCAGCGATAGACAGGCGCTGAACACTGAAGCTTTCTTT. The chain recombines TRBV2 with TRBJ1-1, with a weak D call TRBD1 (6 bases). The CDR3 is 15 residues long. The V gene lost 6 bases and the J gene lost 0 bases, with 14 bases spanning the gap. Germline V gene lookup returns CDR1 SNHLY and CDR2 FYNNEI.

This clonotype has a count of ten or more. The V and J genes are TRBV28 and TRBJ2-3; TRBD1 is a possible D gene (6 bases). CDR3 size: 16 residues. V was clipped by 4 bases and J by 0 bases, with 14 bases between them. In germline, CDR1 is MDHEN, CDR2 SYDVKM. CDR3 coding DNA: TGTGCCAGCAGTTCAGCCCAGGACAGTAGCACAGATACGCAGTATTTT. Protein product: CASSSAQDSSTDTQYF.

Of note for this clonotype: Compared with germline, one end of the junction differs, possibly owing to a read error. CDR3 protein: CASNWGLHTEASF. Written as DNA, the CDR3 is TGTGCCAGCAATTGGGGGCTGCACACTGAAGCTTCCTTT. The genes are TRBV12-3 or TRBV12-4 and TRBJ1-1; D is possibly TRBD1 (6 bases). The CDR3 contains 13 residues.

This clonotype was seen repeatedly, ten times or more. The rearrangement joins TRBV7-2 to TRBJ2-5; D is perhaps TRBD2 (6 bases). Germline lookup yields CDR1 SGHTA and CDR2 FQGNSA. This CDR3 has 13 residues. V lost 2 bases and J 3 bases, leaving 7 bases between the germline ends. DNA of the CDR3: TGTGCCAGCAGCTTACCGGGAGAAGAGACCCAGTACTTC. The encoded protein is CASSLPGEETQYF.

Written as DNA, the CDR3 is TGTGCCAGCAGTTTTAGCGGTAGTCGTAGGGCCAACGTCCTGACTTTC. It codes for CASSFSGSRRANVLTF. The V call is TRBV6-2 or TRBV6-3, the J call TRBJ2-6, with TRBD2 as a possible D gene (6 bases). The V gene lost 4 bases and the J gene lost 5 bases, with 15 bases spanning the gap. Germline loops: CDR1 MNHEY, CDR2 SVGEGT. The CDR3 extends over 16 amino acids.

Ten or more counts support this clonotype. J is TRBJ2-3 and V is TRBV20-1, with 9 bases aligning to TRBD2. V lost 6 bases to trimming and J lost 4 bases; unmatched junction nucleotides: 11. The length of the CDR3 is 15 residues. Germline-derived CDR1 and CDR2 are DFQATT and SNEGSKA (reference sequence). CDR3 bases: TGCAGTGCCCCTAGGGTAGCGGGAGCCCCAGATACGCAGTATTTT. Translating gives CSAPRVAGAPDTQYF.